Following are 23 T cell receptor beta chains from one sample sequenced in a study of blood T cell repertoires in COVID-19. Profiling relied on immunoSEQ multiplex PCR, and the TCRdb table lists in-frame clones only, not all of them. The sample has 150,000 to 200,000 clones, around 80% seen once. The source material was peripheral blood. All receptors derive from a woman aged 70-85 years with COVID-19, enrolled during active disease.

CDR3 protein: CASSIGRVGEHEQYF. CDR3 bases: TGTGCCAGTAGTATAGGGCGGGTCGGAGAGCACGAGCAGTACTTC. The chain joins TRBV19 to TRBJ2-7, with D maybe TRBD2 (5 bases). Germline CDR1 LNHDA, CDR2 SQIVND (reference sequence). This CDR3 has 15 amino acids. V was shortened by 1 base and J by 5 bases, with 15 bases between the two germline ends. The full variable domain, with the rest looked up from reference TRBV19 and TRBJ2-7, is DGGITQSPKYLFRKEGQNVTLSCEQNLNHDAMYWYRQDPGQGLRLIYYSQIVNDFQKGDIAEGYSVSREKKESFPLTVTSAQKNPTAFYLCASSIGRVGEHEQYFGPGTRLTVT.

The rearrangement joins TRBV6-5 to TRBJ2-5; 8 bases are shared with TRBD1. J gave up 4 bases and V 2 bases, and 6 bases lay outside the gene matches. CDR1 MNHEY and CDR2 SVGAGI come from the germline V gene. This CDR3 has 15 residues. Here the CDR3 reads CASSYGKQGGETQYF. In DNA form, the CDR3 reads TGTGCCAGCAGTTACGGGAAACAGGGGGGAGAGACCCAGTACTTC.

This rearrangement joins TRBV14 to TRBJ1-5, with 11 bases lining up with TRBD1. In germline, CDR1 is SGHDN, CDR2 FVKESK. The ends lost 5 bases at V and 6 bases at J; junction bases unmatched: 3. This CDR3 has 14 residues. The CDR3 bases are TGTGCCAGCAGCTCTGGACAGGGGGCTCAGCCCCAGCATTTT. It specifies CASSSGQGAQPQHF.

The rearrangement links TRBV9 to TRBJ2-6, with a possible D match to TRBD1 (6 bases). Germline loops: CDR1 SGDLS, CDR2 YYNGEE. CDR3 length: 17 amino acids. With 0 bases removed from V and 1 base from J, the gap between germline ends came to 11 bases. The DNA of the CDR3 is TGTGCCAGCAGCGTAGTGGGACAAACATCTGGGGCCAACGTCCTGACTTTC. It specifies CASSVVGQTSGANVLTF.

The chain employs TRBV5-1 and TRBJ2-6; TRBD2 is a possible D gene (7 bases). The CDR3 consists of 16 residues. Germline V gene sequence: CDR1 SGHRS, CDR2 YFSETQ. V lost 9 bases and J lost 1, with 17 bases in between. CDR3 amino acids: CATWVGGPSGANVLTF. The DNA for the CDR3 is TGCGCCACCTGGGTGGGGGGGCCATCTGGGGCCAACGTCCTGACTTTC.

This clone has a single count. CDR3 protein: CASSQGRQSSYNEQFF. The CDR3 DNA follows: TGTGCCAGCAGCCAAGGCCGACAGAGCTCCTACAATGAGCAGTTCTTC. The chain carries TRBV13 and TRBJ2-1; weak D call: TRBD1 (5 bases). From germline, CDR1 is PRHDT and CDR2 FYEKMQ (reference sequence). The CDR3 length is 16 residues. The ends were cut back, 5 bases at V and 0 bases at J, with 14 bases in the middle.

The V call is TRBV19, the J call TRBJ1-5; 8 bases are a match to TRBD1. After removal of 5 bases from V and 7 bases from J, the junction contained 7 bases not matched to a gene. This CDR3 spans 14 amino acids. The V gene's germline CDR1 is LNHDA and CDR2 SQIVND (reference sequence). CDR3 in amino acids: CASSADRGWQPQHF. DNA of the CDR3: TGTGCCAGTAGTGCCGACAGGGGATGGCAGCCCCAGCATTTT.

In DNA, the CDR3 is TGTGCCAGCTGTCTTATGGGACAGGGACATGAAAAACTGTTTTTT. As protein: CASCLMGQGHEKLFF. The chain couples TRBV28 to TRBJ1-4; TRBD1 aligns across 9 bases. V was pared by 8 bases and J by 6 bases, with 10 bases of the junction left unmatched. CDR1 and CDR2 from the germline V gene are MDHEN and SYDVKM. The CDR3 loop spans 15 amino acids. Full variable domain (missing parts from reference TRBV28 and TRBJ1-4): DVKVTQSSRYLVKRTGEKVFLECVQDMDHENMFWYRQDPGLGLRLIYFSYDVKMKEKGDIPEGYSVSREKKERFSLILESASTNQTSMYLCASCLMGQGHEKLFFGSGTQLSVL.

The chain has TRBV6-1 and TRBJ2-4, with D tentatively TRBD1 (8 bases). CDR1 is MNHNS, CDR2 SASEGT, per germline. This CDR3 has 16 residues. V was pared by 3 bases and J by 6 bases, with 18 bases between. The CDR3 DNA reads as TGTGCCAGCAGTGAGTGGACAGGGTGGGGGGGAAACATTCAGTACTTC. It yields the protein CASSEWTGWGGNIQYF.

The J gene is TRBJ2-1, the V gene TRBV10-2; 7 bases fit TRBD2. Losses at the gene ends were 10 bases for V and 9 bases for J; bases not matched to a gene: 9. Germline V gene lookup returns CDR1 WSHSY and CDR2 SAAADI. CDR3 size: 12 residues. CDR3 amino acids: CATWGGRGEQFF. CDR3 sequence (DNA): TGCGCCACCTGGGGTGGGAGGGGTGAGCAGTTCTTC.

The chain employs TRBV19 and TRBJ2-2; 11 nucleotides align to TRBD2. CDR1 and CDR2 from the germline V gene are LNHDA and SQIVND (reference sequence). The CDR3 totals 18 residues. The ends lost 8 bases at V and 5 bases at J; junction bases unmatched: 16. CDR3 amino acids: CASRSLISGRAATGELFF. CDR3 DNA: TGTGCCAGTCGCTCATTAATTAGCGGGAGGGCCGCGACCGGGGAGCTGTTTTTT. Using reference TRBV19 and TRBJ2-2 for the parts outside the CDR3, the full variable domain is DGGITQSPKYLFRKEGQNVTLSCEQNLNHDAMYWYRQDPGQGLRLIYYSQIVNDFQKGDIAEGYSVSREKKESFPLTVTSAQKNPTAFYLCASRSLISGRAATGELFFGEGSRLTVL.

This clone was picked up one time. V gene TRBV4-1 combines with J gene TRBJ1-5; 8 bases are a match to TRBD1. Germline CDR1 and CDR2: MGHRA and YSYEKL. V lost 5 bases, J lost 4 bases, and 7 bases stayed unmatched. CDR3 length: 15 amino acids. The CDR3 nucleotides are TGCGCCAGCAGCGGTGGGACAGGCCTAAATCAGCCCCAGCATTTT. Amino acids: CASSGGTGLNQPQHF.

The V call is TRBV18, the J call TRBJ1-1, with 9 bases that match TRBD1. The CDR3 runs 15 residues. J was trimmed by 0 bases and V by 2 bases; bases with no gene match: 1. The V gene's germline CDR1 is KGHSH and CDR2 LQKENI. For the CDR3, the DNA is TGTGCCAGCTCACCAGGACAGGGGCTGAACACTGAAGCTTTCTTT. Translated: CASSPGQGLNTEAFF.

The chain couples TRBV20-1 to TRBJ1-1, with D perhaps matching TRBD1 (6 bases). Germline V gene sequence: CDR1 DFQATT, CDR2 SNEGSKA (reference sequence). The CDR3 spans 12 residues. The ends were cut back, 3 bases at V and 3 bases at J, with 8 bases in the middle. CDR3 sequence: CSASQGHTEAFF. The CDR3 DNA is TGCAGTGCTAGTCAGGGGCACACTGAAGCTTTCTTT.

V gene TRBV5-6 combines with J gene TRBJ1-2, with a weak D call TRBD1 (6 bases). This CDR3 comprises 15 residues. CDR1 and CDR2 from the germline V gene are SGHDT and YYEEEE. With 4 bases removed from V and 7 bases from J, the gap between germline ends came to 20 bases. CDR3 sequence: CASSRVTQGSGGYTF. The CDR3 region has the DNA TGTGCCAGCAGCCGAGTAACACAGGGTTCGGGTGGCTACACCTTC.

The J gene is TRBJ2-2, the V gene TRBV27, with D possibly being TRBD1 (7 bases). The germline gives CDR1 MNHEY, CDR2 SMNVEV (reference sequence). Trimming removed 2 bases from V and 5 bases from J, with 15 bases in between. This CDR3 spans 16 amino acids. CDR3 nucleotide sequence: TGTGCCAGCAGTTTACTGTCAGGGGGGTCGACCGGGGAGCTGTTTTTT. Protein: CASSLLSGGSTGELFF.

There are a few counts of this clone. V gene TRBV28 combines with J gene TRBJ1-6; 7 nucleotides agree with TRBD1. The ends lost 2 bases at V and 9 bases at J; junction bases unmatched: 1. Germline loops: CDR1 MDHEN, CDR2 SYDVKM. CDR3 length: 13 amino acids. In DNA, the CDR3 is TGTGCCAGCAGTTTAGGGACAGCTTCACCCCTCCACTTT. It is translated as CASSLGTASPLHF.

Comments on this clone: Additional DNA sequences in this sample encode the identical CDR3. This rearrangement joins TRBV5-1 to TRBJ2-1, with D unclear. Trimming cost V 0 bases and J 4 bases, with 5 bases left between them. Germline values: CDR1 SGHRS, CDR2 YFSETQ. The CDR3 runs to 13 residues. In DNA form, the CDR3 reads TGCGCCAGCAGCTTGGGCCAGTACAATGAGCAGTTCTTC. Its protein product is CASSLGQYNEQFF. The complete variable domain, with remaining parts taken from reference TRBV5-1 and TRBJ2-1, reads KAGVTQTPRYLIKTRGQQVTLSCSPISGHRSVSWYQQTPGQGLQFLFEYFSETQRNKGNFPGRFSGRQFSNSRSEMNVSTLELGDSALYLCASSLGQYNEQFFGPGTRLTVL.

In this sample, this clone turned up once. The gene calls are TRBV6-1 and TRBJ2-3, with 9 bases fitting TRBD2. The germline gives CDR1 MNHNS, CDR2 SASEGT. Germline trimming cut 2 bases from V and 2 bases from J; bases unmatched to any gene: 5. CDR3 length: 16 amino acids. The CDR3 loop is CASSESGGGATDTQYF. The CDR3 DNA sequence: TGTGCCAGCAGTGAATCTGGCGGGGGGGCCACAGATACGCAGTATTTT.

The gene calls are TRBV28 and TRBJ2-7, with 8 positions matching TRBD1. CDR1 and CDR2 from the germline V gene are MDHEN and SYDVKM. After removal of 10 bases from V and 1 base from J, the junction contained 12 bases not matched to a gene. The CDR3 length is 15 residues. CDR3 sequence reads: CATLPDRDHSYEQYF. The CDR3 nucleotides read TGTGCCACTCTTCCGGACAGGGATCATTCCTACGAGCAGTACTTC.

The CDR3 region has the DNA TGTGCCAGCAGTTACTCCCCGGGACAGGGTACTGAAGCTTTCTTT. It is translated as CASSYSPGQGTEAFF. The gene calls are TRBV6-6 and TRBJ1-1; 9 positions agree with TRBD1. CDR3 length: 15 amino acids. Losses at the gene ends were 0 bases for V and 5 bases for J; bases not matched to a gene: 4. The germline V gene has CDR1 MNHNY and CDR2 SVGAGI (reference sequence).

The rearrangement links TRBV25-1 to TRBJ2-1, with a weak D call TRBD1 (6 bases). The CDR3 consists of 16 residues. Germline CDR1 reads MGHDK; CDR2 reads SYGVNS. The ends were cut back, 1 base at V and 6 bases at J, with 16 bases in the middle. For the CDR3, the DNA is TGTGCCAGCAGTGAATCAAGGGGGTCCCCGGCCAATGAGCAGTTCTTC. Its protein is CASSESRGSPANEQFF. The complete variable domain, with remaining parts taken from reference TRBV25-1 and TRBJ2-1, reads EADIYQTPRYLVIGTGKKITLECSQTMGHDKMYWYQQDPGMELHLIHYSYGVNSTEKGDLSSESTVSRIRTEHFPLTLESARPSHTSQYLCASSESRGSPANEQFFGPGTRLTVL.

The chain couples TRBV5-1 to TRBJ1-5; D gene uncertain. Germline V gene data show CDR1 as SGHRS and CDR2 as YFSETQ. V lost 7 bases to trimming and J lost 2 bases, with 13 bases between them. This CDR3 is 14 amino acids long. The CDR3 reads CASSPGTGNQPQHF. The CDR3 DNA follows: TGCGCCAGCTCACCGGGAACCGGCAATCAGCCCCAGCATTTT.